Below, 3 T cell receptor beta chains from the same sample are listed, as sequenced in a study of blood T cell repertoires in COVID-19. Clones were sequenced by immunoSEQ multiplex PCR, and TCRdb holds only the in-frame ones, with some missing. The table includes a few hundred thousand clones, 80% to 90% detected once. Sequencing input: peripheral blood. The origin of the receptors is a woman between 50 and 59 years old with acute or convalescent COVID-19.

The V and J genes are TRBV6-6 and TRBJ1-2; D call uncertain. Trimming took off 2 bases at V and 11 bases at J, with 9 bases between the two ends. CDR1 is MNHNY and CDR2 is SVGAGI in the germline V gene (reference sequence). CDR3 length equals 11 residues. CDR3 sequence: CASSYMGDYTF. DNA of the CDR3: TGTGCCAGCAGTTACATGGGAGATTACACCTTC.

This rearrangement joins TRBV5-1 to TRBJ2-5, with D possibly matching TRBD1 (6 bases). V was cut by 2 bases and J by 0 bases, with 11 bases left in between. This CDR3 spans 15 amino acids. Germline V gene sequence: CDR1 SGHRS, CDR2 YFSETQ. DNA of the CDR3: TGCGCCAGCAGCTTTCAGGGGTCCTACCAAGAGACCCAGTACTTC. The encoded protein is CASSFQGSYQETQYF.

The CDR3, as DNA: TGCAGTGCTAGTTCCACCGCGGTTGAATATGGCTACACCTTC. This translates into CSASSTAVEYGYTF. The V gene is TRBV20-1, the J gene TRBJ1-2; unclear D gene. Germline values: CDR1 DFQATT, CDR2 SNEGSKA (reference sequence). CDR3 length: 14 residues. Trimming stripped 3 bases from V and 5 bases from J, with 16 bases between.